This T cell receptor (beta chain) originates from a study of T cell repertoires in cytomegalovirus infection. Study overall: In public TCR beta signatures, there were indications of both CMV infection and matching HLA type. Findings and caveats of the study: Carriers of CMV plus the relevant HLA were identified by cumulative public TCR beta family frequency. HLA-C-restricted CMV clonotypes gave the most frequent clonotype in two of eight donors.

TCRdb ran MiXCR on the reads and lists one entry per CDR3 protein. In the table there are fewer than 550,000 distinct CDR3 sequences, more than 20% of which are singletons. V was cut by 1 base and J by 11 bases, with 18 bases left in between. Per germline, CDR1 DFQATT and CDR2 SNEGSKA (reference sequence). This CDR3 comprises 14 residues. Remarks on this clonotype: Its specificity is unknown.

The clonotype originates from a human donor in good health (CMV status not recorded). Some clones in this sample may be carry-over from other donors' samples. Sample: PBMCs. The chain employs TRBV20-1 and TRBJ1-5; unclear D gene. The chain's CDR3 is CSARVPGLRQSQHF. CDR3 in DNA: TGCAGTGCTAGAGTCCCGGGCCTTAGGCAGTCCCAGCATTTT.